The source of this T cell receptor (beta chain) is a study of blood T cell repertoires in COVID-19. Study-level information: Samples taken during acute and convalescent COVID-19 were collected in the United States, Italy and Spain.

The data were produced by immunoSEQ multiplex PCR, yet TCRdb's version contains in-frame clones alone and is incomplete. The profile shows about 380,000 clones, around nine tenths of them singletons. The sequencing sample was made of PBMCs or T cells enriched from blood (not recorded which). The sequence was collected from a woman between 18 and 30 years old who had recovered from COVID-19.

CDR3 loop: CASSLGSTNEKLFF. CDR3 coding DNA: TGTGCCAGCAGCTTAGGCTCTACGAATGAAAAACTGTTTTTT. This rearrangement joins TRBV7-2 to TRBJ1-4, with unresolved D. The CDR3 runs to 14 residues. The germline CDR1 and CDR2 sequences are SGHTA and FQGNSA. V lost 1 base and J 5 bases, leaving 8 bases between the germline ends.